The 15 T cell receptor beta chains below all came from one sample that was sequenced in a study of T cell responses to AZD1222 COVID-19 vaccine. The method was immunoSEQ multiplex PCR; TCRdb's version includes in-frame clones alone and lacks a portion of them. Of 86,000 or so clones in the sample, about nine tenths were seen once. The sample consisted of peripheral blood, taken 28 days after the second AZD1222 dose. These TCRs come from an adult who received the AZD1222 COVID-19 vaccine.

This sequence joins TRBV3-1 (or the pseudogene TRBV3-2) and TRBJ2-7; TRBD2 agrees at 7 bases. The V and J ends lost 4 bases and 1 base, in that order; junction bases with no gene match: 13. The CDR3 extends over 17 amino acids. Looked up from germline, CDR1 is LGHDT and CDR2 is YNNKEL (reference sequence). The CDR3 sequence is CASSPPSWLADSYEQYF. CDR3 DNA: TGTGCCAGCAGCCCTCCCTCGTGGCTAGCGGATTCCTACGAGCAGTACTTC.

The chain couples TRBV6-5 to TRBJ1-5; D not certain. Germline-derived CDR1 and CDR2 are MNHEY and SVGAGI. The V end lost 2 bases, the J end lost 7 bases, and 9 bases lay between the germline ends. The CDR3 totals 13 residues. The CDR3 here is CASSYRVRQPQHF. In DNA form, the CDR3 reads TGTGCCAGCAGTTACAGGGTTCGGCAGCCCCAGCATTTT.

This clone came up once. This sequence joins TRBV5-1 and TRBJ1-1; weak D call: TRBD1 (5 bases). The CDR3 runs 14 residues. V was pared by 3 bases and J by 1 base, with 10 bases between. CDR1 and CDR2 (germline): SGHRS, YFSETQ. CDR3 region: CASSSPDRNTEAFF. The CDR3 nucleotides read TGCGCCAGCAGCTCACCAGACAGGAACACTGAAGCTTTCTTT.

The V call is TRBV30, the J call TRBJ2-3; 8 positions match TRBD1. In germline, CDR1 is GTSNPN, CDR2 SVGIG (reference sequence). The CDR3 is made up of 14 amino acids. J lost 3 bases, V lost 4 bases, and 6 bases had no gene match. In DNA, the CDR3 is TGTGCCTGGAAGGCAGGGGGCCATACAGATACGCAGTATTTT. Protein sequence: CAWKAGGHTDTQYF.

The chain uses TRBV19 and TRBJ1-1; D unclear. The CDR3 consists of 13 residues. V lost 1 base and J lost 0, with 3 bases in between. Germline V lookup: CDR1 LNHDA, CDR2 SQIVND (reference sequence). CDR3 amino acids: CASSIVLNTEAFF. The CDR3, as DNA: TGTGCCAGTAGTATAGTTTTGAACACTGAAGCTTTCTTT.

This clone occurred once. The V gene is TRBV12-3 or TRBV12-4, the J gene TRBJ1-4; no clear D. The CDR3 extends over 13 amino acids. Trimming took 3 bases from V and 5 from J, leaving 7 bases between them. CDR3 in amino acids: CASSFVGNEKLFF. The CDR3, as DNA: TGTGCCAGCAGTTTTGTTGGGAATGAAAAACTGTTTTTT.

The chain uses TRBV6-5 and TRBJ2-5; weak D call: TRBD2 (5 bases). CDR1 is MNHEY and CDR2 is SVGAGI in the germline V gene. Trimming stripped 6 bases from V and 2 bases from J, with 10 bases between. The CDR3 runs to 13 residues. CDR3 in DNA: TGTGCCAGCAGGTGGGGAGCTCAAGAGACCCAGTACTTC. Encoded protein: CASRWGAQETQYF.

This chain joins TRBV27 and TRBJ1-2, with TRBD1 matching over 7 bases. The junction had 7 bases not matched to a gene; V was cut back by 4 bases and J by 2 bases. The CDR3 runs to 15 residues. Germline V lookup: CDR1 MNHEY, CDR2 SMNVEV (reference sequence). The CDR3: CASSSHRGQNYGYTF. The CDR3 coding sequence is TGTGCCAGCAGTTCCCACCGGGGACAGAACTATGGCTACACCTTC.

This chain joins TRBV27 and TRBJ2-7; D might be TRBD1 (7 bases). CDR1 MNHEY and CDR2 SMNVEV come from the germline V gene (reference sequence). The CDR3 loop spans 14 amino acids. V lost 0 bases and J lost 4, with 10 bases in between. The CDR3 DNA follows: TGTGCCAGCAGTTTATCACAGGGGAGGTACGAGCAGTACTTC. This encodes CASSLSQGRYEQYF.

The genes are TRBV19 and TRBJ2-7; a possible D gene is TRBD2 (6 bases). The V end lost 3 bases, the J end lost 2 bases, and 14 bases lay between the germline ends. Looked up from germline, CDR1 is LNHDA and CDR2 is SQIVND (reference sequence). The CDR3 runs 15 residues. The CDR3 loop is CASSMSSRTTYEQYF. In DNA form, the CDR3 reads TGTGCCAGTAGTATGAGTTCCAGGACTACCTACGAGCAGTACTTC.

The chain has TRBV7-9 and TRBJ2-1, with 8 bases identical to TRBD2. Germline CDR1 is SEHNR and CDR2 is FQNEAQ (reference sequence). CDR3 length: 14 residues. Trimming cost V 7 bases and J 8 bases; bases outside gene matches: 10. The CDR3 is CASKPRTSFHEQFF. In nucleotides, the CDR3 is TGTGCCAGCAAGCCGCGGACTAGCTTCCATGAGCAGTTCTTC.

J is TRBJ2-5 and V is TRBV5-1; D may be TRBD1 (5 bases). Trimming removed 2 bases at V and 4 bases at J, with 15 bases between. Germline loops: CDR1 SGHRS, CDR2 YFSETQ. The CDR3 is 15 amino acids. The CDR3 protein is CASSFKGSLVETQYF. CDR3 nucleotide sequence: TGCGCCAGCAGCTTTAAGGGGTCGTTGGTAGAGACCCAGTACTTC.

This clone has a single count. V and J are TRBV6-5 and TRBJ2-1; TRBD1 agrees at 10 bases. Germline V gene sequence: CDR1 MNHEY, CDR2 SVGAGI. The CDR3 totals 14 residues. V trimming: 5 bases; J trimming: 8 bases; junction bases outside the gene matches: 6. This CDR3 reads CASSPWTGGDEQFF. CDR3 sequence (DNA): TGTGCCAGCAGTCCCTGGACAGGGGGGGATGAGCAGTTCTTC.

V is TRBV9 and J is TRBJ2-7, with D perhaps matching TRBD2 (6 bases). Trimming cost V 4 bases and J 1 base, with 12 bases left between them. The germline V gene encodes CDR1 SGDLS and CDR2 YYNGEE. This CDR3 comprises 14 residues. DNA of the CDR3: TGTGCCAGCAGCCTAGGAGGGGATTCCTACGAGCAGTACTTC. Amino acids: CASSLGGDSYEQYF.

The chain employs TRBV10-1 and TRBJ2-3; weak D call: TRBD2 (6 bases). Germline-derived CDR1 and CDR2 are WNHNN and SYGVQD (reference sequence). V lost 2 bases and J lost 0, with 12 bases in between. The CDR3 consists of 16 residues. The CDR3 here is CASSEPSRGSTDTQYF. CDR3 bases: TGCGCCAGCAGTGAGCCGTCGCGGGGAAGCACAGATACGCAGTATTTT.